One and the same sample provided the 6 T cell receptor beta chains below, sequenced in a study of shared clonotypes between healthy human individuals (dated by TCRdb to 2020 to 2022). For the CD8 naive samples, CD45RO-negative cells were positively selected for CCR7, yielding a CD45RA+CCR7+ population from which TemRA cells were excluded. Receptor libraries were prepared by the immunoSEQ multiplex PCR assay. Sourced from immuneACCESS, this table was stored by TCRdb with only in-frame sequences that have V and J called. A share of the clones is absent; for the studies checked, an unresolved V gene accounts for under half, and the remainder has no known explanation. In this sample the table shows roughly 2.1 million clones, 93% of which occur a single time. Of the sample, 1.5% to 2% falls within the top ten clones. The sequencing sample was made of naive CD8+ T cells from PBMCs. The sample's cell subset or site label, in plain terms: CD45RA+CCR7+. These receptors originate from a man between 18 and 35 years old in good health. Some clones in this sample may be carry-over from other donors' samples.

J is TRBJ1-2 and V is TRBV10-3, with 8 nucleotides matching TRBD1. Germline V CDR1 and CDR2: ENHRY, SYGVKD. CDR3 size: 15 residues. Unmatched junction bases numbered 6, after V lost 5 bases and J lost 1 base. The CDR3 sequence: CAISPGQVRNYGYTF. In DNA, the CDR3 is TGTGCCATCAGTCCGGGACAGGTTCGTAACTATGGCTACACCTTC.

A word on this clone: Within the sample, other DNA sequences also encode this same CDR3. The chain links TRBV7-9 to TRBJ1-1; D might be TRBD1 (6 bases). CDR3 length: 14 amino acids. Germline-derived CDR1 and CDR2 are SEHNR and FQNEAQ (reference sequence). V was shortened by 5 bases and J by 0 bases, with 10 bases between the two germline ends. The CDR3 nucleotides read TGTGCCAGCAGCCTGACAGGAGTGAACACTGAAGCTTTCTTT. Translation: CASSLTGVNTEAFF.

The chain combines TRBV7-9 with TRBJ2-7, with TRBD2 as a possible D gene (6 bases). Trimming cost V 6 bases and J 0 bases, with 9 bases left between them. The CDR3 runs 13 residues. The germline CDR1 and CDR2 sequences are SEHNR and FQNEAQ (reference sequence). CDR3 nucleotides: TGTGCCAGCAGGGAGGGGAACTCCTACGAGCAGTACTTC. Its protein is CASREGNSYEQYF.

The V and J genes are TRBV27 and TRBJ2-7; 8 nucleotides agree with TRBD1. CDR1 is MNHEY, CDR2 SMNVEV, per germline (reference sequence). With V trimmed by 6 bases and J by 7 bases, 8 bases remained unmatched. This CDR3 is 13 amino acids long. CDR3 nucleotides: TGTGCCAGCAGGCGATCGACAGGGGTTGAGCAGTACTTC. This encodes CASRRSTGVEQYF.

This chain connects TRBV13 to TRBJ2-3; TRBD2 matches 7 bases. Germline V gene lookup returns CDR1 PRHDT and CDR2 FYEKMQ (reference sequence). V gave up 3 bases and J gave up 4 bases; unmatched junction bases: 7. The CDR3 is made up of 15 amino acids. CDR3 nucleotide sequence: TGTGCCAGCAGCTTGGGGGGAGGGCCCTCAGATACGCAGTATTTT. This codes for CASSLGGGPSDTQYF.

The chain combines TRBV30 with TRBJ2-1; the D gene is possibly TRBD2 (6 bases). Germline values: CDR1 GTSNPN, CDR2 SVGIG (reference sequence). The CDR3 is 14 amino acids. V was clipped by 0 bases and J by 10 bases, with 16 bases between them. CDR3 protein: CAWSVGRGRAEQFF. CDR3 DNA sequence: TGTGCCTGGAGTGTGGGGCGGGGCCGCGCCGAGCAGTTCTTC.